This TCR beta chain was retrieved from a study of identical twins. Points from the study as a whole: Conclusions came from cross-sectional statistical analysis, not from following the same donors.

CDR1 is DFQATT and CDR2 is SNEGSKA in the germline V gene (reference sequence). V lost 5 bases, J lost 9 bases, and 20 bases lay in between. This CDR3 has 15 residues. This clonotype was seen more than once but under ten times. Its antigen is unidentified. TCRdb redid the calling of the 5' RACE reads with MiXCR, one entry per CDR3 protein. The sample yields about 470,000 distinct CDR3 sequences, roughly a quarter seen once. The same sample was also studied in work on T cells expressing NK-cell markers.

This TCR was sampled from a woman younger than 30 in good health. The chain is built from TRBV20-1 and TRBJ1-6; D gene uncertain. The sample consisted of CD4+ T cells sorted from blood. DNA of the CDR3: TGCAGTGCTGCCTTGGGCAGTCCAGAAGGTTCACCCCTCCACTTT. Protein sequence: CSAALGSPEGSPLHF.